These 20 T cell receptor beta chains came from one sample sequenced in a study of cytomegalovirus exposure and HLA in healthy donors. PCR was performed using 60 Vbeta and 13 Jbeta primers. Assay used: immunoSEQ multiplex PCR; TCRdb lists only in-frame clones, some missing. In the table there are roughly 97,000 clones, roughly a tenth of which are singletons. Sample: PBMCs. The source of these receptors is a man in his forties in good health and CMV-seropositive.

The chain's CDR3 is CASGLAPDSQASGRTETQYF. For the CDR3, the DNA is TGTGCTAGTGGTTTGGCACCCGATTCCCAGGCTAGCGGGAGAACTGAGACCCAGTACTTC. The genes are TRBV12-5 and TRBJ2-5; 10 bases fit TRBD2. Unmatched junction bases numbered 19, after V lost 1 base and J lost 5 bases. CDR3 length: 20 residues. Looked up from germline, CDR1 is LGHNT and CDR2 is FRNRAP. Full variable domain (rest looked up from reference TRBV12-5 and TRBJ2-5): DARVTQTPRHKVTEMGQEVTMRCQPILGHNTVFWYRQTMMQGLELLAYFRNRAPLDDSGMPKDRFSAEMPDATLATLKIQPSEPRDSAVYFCASGLAPDSQASGRTETQYFGPGTRLLVL.

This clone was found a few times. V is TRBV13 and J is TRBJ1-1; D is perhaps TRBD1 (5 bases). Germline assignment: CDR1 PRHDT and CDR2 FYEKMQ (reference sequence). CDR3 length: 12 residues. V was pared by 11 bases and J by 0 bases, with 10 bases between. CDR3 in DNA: TGTGCCGGGGGGGTCATGAACACTGAAGCTTTCTTT. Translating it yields CAGGVMNTEAFF.

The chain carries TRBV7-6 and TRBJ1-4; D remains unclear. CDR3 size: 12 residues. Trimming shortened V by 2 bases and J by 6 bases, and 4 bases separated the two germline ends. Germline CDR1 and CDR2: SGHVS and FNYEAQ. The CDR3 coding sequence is TGTGCCAGCAGCTTATTCGATGAAAAACTGTTTTTT. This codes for CASSLFDEKLFF. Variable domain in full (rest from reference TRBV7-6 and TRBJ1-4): GAGVSQSPRYKVTKRGQDVALRCDPISGHVSLYWYRQALGQGPEFLTYFNYEAQQDKSGLPNDRFSAERPEGSISTLTIQRTEQRDSAMYRCASSLFDEKLFFGSGTQLSVL.

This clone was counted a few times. The CDR3 bases are TGTGCCAGCAGTTCCCTTTATAGTCCCTCTGGAAACACCATATATTTT. This sequence encodes CASSSLYSPSGNTIYF. This chain uses TRBV5-6 with TRBJ1-3; unclear D gene. The CDR3 extends over 16 amino acids. Germline CDR1 is SGHDT and CDR2 is YYEEEE. V lost 5 bases to trimming and J lost 0 bases, with 15 bases between them.

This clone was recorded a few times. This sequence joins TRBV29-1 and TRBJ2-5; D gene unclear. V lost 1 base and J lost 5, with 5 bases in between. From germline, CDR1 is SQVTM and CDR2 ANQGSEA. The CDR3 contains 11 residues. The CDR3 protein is CSVEAYETQYF. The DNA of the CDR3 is TGCAGCGTTGAAGCCTACGAGACCCAGTACTTC.

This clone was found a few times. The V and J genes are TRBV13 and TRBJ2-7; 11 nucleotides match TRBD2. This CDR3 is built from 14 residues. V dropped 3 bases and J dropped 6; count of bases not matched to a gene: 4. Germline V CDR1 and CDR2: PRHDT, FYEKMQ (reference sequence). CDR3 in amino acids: CASSFGTSGSEQYF. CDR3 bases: TGTGCCAGCAGCTTCGGGACTAGCGGCAGCGAGCAGTACTTC.

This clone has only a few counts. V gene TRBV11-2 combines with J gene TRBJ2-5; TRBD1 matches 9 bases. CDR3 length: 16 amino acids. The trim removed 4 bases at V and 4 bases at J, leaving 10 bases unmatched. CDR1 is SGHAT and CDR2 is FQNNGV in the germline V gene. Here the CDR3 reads CASSSYIQGASETQYF. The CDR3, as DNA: TGTGCCAGCAGCTCATACATACAGGGGGCGTCAGAGACCCAGTACTTC.

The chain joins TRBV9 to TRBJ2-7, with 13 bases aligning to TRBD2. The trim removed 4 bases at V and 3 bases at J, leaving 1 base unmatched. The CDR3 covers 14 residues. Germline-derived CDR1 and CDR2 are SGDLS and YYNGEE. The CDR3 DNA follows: TGTGCCAGCAGCCGGACTAGCGGGAGCTACGAGCAGTACTTC. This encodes CASSRTSGSYEQYF.

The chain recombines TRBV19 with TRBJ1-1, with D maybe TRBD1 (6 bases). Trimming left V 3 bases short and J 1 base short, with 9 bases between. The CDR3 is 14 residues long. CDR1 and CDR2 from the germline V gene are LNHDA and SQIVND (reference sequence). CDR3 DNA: TGTGCCAGTAGTATTAGACAGGAGAACACTGAAGCTTTCTTT. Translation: CASSIRQENTEAFF.

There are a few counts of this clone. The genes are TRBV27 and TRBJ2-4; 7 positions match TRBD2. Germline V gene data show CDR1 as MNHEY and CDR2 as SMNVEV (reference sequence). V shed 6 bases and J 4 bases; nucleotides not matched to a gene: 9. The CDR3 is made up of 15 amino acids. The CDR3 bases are TGTGCCAGCAGGTCCCTGCAGGGAGGGAAAAACATTCAGTACTTC. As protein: CASRSLQGGKNIQYF.

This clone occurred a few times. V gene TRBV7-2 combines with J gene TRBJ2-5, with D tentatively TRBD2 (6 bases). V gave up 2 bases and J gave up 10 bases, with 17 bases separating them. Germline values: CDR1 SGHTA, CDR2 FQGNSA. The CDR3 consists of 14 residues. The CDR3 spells CASSLRGTPRGQYF. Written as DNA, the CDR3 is TGTGCCAGCAGCTTACGCGGGACTCCCCGTGGCCAGTACTTC.

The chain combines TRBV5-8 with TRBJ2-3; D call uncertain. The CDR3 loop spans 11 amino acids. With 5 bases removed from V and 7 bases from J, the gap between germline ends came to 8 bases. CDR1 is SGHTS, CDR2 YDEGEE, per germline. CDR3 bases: TGTGCCAGCAGAGAGTATAATACGCAGTATTTT. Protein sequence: CASREYNTQYF.

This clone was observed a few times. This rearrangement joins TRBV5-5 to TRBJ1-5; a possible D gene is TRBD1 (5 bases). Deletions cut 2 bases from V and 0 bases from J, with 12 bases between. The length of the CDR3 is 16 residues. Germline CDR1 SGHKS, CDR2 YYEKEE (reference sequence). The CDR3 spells CASSLLTENSNQPQHF. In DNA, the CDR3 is TGTGCCAGCAGCTTACTGACAGAGAATAGCAATCAGCCCCAGCATTTT.

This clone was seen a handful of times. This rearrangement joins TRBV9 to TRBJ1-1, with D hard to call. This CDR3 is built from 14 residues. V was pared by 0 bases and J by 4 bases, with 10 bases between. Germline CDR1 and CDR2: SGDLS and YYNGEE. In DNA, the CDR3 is TGTGCCAGCAGCGTAGATCTTAGGAGCACTGAAGCTTTCTTT. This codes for CASSVDLRSTEAFF.

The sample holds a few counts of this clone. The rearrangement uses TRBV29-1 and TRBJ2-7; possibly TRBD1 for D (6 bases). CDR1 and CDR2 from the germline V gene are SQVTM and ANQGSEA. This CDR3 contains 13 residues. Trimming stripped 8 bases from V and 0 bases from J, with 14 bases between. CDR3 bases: TGCAGCTTCTTTTCGGGACACTCCTACGAGCAGTACTTC. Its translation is CSFFSGHSYEQYF.

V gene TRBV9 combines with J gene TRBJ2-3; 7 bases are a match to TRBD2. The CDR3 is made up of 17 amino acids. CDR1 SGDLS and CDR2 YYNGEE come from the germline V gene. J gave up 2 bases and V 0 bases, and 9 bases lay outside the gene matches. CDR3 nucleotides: TGTGCCAGCAGCGTAGGGGGGGGGACTATAAACACAGATACGCAGTATTTT. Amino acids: CASSVGGGTINTDTQYF.

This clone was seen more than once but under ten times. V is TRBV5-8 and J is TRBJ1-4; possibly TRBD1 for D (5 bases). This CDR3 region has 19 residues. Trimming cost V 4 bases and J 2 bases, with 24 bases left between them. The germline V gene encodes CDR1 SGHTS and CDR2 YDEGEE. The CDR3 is CASSPSWDWFGGTNEKLFF. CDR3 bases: TGTGCCAGCAGCCCATCCTGGGACTGGTTTGGCGGGACTAATGAAAAACTGTTTTTT.

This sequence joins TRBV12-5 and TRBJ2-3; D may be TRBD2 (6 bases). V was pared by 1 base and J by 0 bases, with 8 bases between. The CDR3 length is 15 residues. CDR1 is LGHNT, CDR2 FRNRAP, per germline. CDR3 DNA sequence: TGTGCTAGTGGTTTGGGGGACTTGAGCACAGATACGCAGTATTTT. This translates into CASGLGDLSTDTQYF.

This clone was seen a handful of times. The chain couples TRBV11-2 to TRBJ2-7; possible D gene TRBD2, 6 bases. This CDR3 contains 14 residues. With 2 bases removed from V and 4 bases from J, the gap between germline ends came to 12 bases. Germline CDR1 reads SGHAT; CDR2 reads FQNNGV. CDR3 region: CASSLWGTSYEQYF. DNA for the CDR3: TGTGCCAGCAGCTTATGGGGGACTTCGTACGAGCAGTACTTC.

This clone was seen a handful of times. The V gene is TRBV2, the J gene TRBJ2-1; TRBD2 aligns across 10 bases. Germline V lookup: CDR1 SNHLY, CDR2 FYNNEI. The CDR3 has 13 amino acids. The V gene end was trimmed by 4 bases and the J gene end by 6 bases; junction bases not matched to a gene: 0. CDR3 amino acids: CASSGTSGNEQFF. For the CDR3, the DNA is TGTGCCAGCAGTGGGACTAGCGGCAATGAGCAGTTCTTC.